One sample yielded the 7 T cell receptor beta chains listed below, sequenced in a study of blood T cell repertoires in COVID-19 (dated by TCRdb to about 2020). Libraries were built with the immunoSEQ multiplex PCR assay. Entries here come from immuneACCESS through TCRdb and include only in-frame sequences with V and J called. Some clones fail to appear in such tables; in the studies checked, an unresolved V gene covers under half of the shortfall, and the cause of the remainder is unknown. The sample table lists around 190,000 clones, more than 65% of them with a count of one. Together, the top ten hold about 12% of the sample. What was sequenced was peripheral blood. These receptors all come from a human donor in a cohort sampled during active COVID-19.

The chain has TRBV5-4 and TRBJ2-3, with 11 bases matching TRBD2. Per the germline V gene, CDR1 is SGHNT and CDR2 is YYREEE (reference sequence). The trim removed 2 bases at V and 0 bases at J, leaving 5 bases unmatched. The CDR3 extends over 17 amino acids. Written as DNA, the CDR3 is TGTGCCAGCAGCTTTTGGGGACTAGCGGCAAGCACAGATACGCAGTATTTT. Translating it yields CASSFWGLAASTDTQYF.

This rearrangement joins TRBV18 to TRBJ2-5, with 8 positions matching TRBD1. The V and J ends lost 2 bases and 4 bases, in that order; junction bases with no gene match: 6. CDR3 size: 15 residues. Per germline, CDR1 KGHSH and CDR2 LQKENI. The CDR3 loop reads CASSPSTGGRETQYF. CDR3 bases: TGTGCCAGCTCACCAAGTACAGGGGGACGAGAGACCCAGTACTTC.

The chain links TRBV18 to TRBJ2-7; 8 positions match TRBD2. The length of the CDR3 is 14 residues. Trimming removed 3 bases from V and 3 bases from J; junction bases left unmatched: 4. CDR1 and CDR2 (germline): KGHSH, LQKENI. CDR3 residues: CASSPAGTSYEQYF. CDR3 coding DNA: TGTGCCAGCTCACCTGCCGGGACTAGCTACGAGCAGTACTTC.

V gene TRBV6-6 combines with J gene TRBJ2-2, with TRBD1 identical over 10 bases. With V trimmed by 2 bases and J by 1 base, 1 base remained unmatched. CDR3 length: 16 amino acids. CDR1 is MNHNY and CDR2 is SVGAGI in the germline V gene (reference sequence). This chain's CDR3 is CASSYDRGRNTGELFF. CDR3 sequence (DNA): TGTGCCAGCAGTTACGACAGGGGGCGGAACACCGGGGAGCTGTTTTTT.

The chain uses TRBV28 and TRBJ2-2; 7 nucleotides agree with TRBD1. The germline CDR1 and CDR2 sequences are MDHEN and SYDVKM. There are 16 residues in the CDR3. V gave up 3 bases and J gave up 4 bases; unmatched junction bases: 8. The CDR3 sequence is CASSFGTARPTGELFF. The CDR3 bases are TGTGCCAGCAGTTTTGGGACAGCAAGACCCACCGGGGAGCTGTTTTTT.

The rearrangement uses TRBV28 and TRBJ1-2; 7 nucleotides line up with TRBD1. J lost 8 bases, V lost 5 bases, and 5 bases had no gene match. The CDR3 loop spans 12 amino acids. CDR1 and CDR2 from the germline V gene are MDHEN and SYDVKM. The CDR3 coding sequence is TGTGCCAGCAGTCCGGACAGGCAAGGCTACACCTTC. It codes for CASSPDRQGYTF.

This chain connects TRBV11-2 to TRBJ1-3, with a weak D call TRBD1 (5 bases). Germline V lookup: CDR1 SGHAT, CDR2 FQNNGV. V was clipped by 0 bases and J by 5 bases, with 23 bases between them. There are 19 residues in the CDR3. The CDR3 protein is CASSLDPLQEKRARNTIYF. Here the CDR3 DNA reads TGTGCCAGCAGCTTAGATCCCCTACAGGAAAAGCGGGCTCGAAACACCATATATTTT.